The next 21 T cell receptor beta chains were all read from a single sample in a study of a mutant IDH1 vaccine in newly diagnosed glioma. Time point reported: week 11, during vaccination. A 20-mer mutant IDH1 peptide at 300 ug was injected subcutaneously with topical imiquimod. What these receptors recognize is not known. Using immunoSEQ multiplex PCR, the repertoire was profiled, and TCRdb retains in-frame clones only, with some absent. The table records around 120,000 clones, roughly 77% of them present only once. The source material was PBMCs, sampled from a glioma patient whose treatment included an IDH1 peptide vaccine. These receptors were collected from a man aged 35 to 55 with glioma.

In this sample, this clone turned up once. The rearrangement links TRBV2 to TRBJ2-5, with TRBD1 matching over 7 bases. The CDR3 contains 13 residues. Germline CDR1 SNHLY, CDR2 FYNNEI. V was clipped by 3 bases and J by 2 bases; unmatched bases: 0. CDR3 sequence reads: CASSEGQQETQYF. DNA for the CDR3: TGTGCCAGCAGTGAGGGACAGCAAGAGACCCAGTACTTC.

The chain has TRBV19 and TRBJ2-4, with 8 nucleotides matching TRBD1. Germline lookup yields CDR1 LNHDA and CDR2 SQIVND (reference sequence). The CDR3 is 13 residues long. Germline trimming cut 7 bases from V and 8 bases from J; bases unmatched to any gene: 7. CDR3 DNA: TGTGCCAGTACCGAAACAGGGGGAGACATTCAGTACTTC. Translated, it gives CASTETGGDIQYF.

The CDR3: CASNADQGPWHF. CDR3 nucleotide sequence: TGTGCCAGCAACGCCGACCAGGGTCCGTGGCATTTT. The V and J genes are TRBV2 and TRBJ1-5; perhaps TRBD1 as D (5 bases). CDR1 and CDR2 (germline): SNHLY, FYNNEI. V was pared by 7 bases and J by 15 bases, with 19 bases between. This CDR3 is 12 amino acids long.

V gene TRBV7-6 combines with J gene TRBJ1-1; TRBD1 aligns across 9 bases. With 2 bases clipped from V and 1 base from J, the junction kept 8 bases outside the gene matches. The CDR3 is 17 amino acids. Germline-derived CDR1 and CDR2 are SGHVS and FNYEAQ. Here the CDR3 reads CASSLLMGTGSNTEAFF. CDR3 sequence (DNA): TGTGCCAGCAGCTTATTAATGGGGACAGGGTCGAACACTGAAGCTTTCTTT.

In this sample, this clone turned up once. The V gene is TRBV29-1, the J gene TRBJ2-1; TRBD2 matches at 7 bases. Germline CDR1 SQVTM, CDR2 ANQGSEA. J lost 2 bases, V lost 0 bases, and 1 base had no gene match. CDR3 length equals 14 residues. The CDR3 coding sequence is TGCAGCGTTGAAGATGGGACTACCTACAATGAGCAGTTCTTC. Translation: CSVEDGTTYNEQFF.

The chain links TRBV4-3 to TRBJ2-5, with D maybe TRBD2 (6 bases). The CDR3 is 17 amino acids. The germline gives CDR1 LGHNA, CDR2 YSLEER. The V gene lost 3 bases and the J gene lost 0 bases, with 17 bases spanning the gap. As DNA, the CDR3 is TGCGCCAGCAGCCAGGGGGGTCTGGGGTTGTACCAAGAGACCCAGTACTTC. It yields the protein CASSQGGLGLYQETQYF.

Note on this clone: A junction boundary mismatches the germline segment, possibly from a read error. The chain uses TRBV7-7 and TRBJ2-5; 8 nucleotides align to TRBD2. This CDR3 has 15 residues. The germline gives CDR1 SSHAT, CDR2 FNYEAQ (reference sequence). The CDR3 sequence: CASSAQAGVGETQYF. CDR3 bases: TGTGCTAGCAGCGCCCAAGCGGGAGTGGGAGAGACCCAGTACTTC.

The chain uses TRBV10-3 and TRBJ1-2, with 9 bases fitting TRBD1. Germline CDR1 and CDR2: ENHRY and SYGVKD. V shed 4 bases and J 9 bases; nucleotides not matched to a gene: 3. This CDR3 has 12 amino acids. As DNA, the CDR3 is TGTGCCATCAGTGTGGGACAGGGAAGCTACACCTTC. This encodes CAISVGQGSYTF.

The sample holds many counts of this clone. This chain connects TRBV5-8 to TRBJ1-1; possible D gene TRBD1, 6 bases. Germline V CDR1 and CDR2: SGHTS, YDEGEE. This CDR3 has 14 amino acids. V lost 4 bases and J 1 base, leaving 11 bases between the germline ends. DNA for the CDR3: TGTGCCAGCAGCCCCCGGGACAAGAACACTGAAGCTTTCTTT. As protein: CASSPRDKNTEAFF.

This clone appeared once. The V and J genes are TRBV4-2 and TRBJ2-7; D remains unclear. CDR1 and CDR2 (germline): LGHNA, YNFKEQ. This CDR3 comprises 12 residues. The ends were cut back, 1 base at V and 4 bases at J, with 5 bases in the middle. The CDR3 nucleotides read TGTGCCAGCAGCCAAGCCGGGTACGAGCAGTACTTC. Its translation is CASSQAGYEQYF.

The CDR3 nucleotides are TGCGCCAGCAGTATGACTAGCGGGGGAAGGAGCACAGATACGCAGTATTTT. This codes for CASSMTSGGRSTDTQYF. This chain links TRBV5-1 with TRBJ2-3, with TRBD2 matching over 12 bases. This CDR3 region has 17 residues. The germline V gene encodes CDR1 SGHRS and CDR2 YFSETQ. J was trimmed by 0 bases and V by 5 bases; bases with no gene match: 7.

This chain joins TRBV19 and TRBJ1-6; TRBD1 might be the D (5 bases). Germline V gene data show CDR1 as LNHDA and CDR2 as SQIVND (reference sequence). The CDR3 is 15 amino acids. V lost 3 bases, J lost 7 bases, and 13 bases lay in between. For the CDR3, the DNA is TGTGCCAGTAGTATTAGGAAACAGGAGAATTCACCCCTCCACTTT. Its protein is CASSIRKQENSPLHF.

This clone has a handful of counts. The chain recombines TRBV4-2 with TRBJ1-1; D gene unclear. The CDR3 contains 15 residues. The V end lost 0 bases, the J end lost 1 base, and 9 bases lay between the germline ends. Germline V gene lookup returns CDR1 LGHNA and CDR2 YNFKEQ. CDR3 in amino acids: CASSQDRHPNTEAFF. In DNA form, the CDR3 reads TGTGCCAGCAGCCAAGATCGGCACCCGAACACTGAAGCTTTCTTT.

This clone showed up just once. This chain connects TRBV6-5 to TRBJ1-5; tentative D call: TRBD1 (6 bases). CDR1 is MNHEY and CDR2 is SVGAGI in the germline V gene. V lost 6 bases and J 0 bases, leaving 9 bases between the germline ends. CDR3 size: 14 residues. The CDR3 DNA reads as TGTGCCAGCAGCTCAGGGGCTAGCAATCAGCCCCAGCATTTT. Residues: CASSSGASNQPQHF.

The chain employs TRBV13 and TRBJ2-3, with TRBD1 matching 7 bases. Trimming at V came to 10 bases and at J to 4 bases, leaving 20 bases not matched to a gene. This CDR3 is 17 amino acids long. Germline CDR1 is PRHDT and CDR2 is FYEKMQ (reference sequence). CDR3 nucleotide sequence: TGTGCCAACTCGCTCCGCCTTAGGACAGGAGGCGCAGATACGCAGTATTTT. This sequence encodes CANSLRLRTGGADTQYF. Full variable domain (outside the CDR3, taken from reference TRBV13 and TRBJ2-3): AAGVIQSPRHLIKEKRETATLKCYPIPRHDTVYWYQQGPGQDPQFLISFYEKMQSDKGSIPDRFSAQQFSDYHSELNMSSLELGDSALYFCANSLRLRTGGADTQYFGPGTRLTVL.

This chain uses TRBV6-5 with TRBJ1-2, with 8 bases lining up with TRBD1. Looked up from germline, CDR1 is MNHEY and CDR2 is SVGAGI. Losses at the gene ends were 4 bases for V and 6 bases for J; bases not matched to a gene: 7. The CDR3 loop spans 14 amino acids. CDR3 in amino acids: CASSSGQGANGYTF. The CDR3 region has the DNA TGTGCCAGCAGTTCCGGCCAGGGGGCTAATGGCTACACCTTC.

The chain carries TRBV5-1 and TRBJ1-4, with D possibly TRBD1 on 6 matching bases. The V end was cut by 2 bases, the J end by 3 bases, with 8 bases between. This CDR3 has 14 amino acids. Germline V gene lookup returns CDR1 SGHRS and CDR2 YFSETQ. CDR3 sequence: CASSFRTANEKLFF. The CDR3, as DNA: TGCGCCAGCAGCTTTCGGACAGCTAATGAAAAACTGTTTTTT.

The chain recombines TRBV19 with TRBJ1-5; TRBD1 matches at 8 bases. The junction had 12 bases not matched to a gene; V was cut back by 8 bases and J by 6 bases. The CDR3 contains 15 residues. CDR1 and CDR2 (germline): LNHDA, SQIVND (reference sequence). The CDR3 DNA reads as TGTGCCAGTGCCGGGACAGGTTTTCAAGGTCAGCCCCAGCATTTT. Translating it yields CASAGTGFQGQPQHF.

CDR3: CASSLSASETQYF. CDR3 coding DNA: TGTGCCAGCAGCTTATCGGCATCGGAGACCCAGTACTTC. The chain is built from TRBV7-2 and TRBJ2-5; D is unclear. V lost 2 bases to trimming and J lost 5 bases, with 9 bases between them. CDR3 length: 13 residues. Per the germline V gene, CDR1 is SGHTA and CDR2 is FQGNSA.

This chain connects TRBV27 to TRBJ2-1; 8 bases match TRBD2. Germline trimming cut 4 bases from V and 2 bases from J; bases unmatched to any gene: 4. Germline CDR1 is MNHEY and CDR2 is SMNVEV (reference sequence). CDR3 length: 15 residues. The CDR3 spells CASSWTGGTYNEQFF. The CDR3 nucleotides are TGTGCCAGCAGTTGGACGGGAGGGACCTACAATGAGCAGTTCTTC.

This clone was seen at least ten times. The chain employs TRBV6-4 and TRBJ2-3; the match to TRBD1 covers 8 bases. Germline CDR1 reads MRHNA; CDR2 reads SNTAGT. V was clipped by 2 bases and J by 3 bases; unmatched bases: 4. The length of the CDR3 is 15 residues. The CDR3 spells CASSDAGGATDTQYF. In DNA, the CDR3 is TGTGCCAGCAGTGACGCAGGGGGCGCGACAGATACGCAGTATTTT.